A selection of T cell receptor beta chains follows, all from one sample in a study of CD8 T cells in Susac syndrome. Each CDR3 protein is one row after TCRdb ran MiXCR on the immunoSEQ multiplex PCR reads. This sample has under 110,000 distinct CDR3 sequences, with roughly 95% found just once. Sequenced input: CD8+ T cells from PBMCs. Receptor source: a human donor with Susac syndrome. Each CDR3 is given with its conserved first and last residue. The D gene is left open where the match is weak. Where a row states a size, it is once, few, many or the class of an expanded clone; other rows omit it.

>NA|few|TRBV29-1|TRBJ2-7
TGCAGCGTTGAACTTGGGACCGAATCCACCTACGAGCAGTACTTC
CSVELGTESTYEQYF
>TRBD2|NA|TRBV15|TRBJ2-1
TGTGCCACCAGCATACCACTAGCGGGGGGCCACAATGAGCAGTTCTTC
CATSIPLAGGHNEQFF
>TRBD2|NA|TRBV20-1|TRBJ2-3
TGCAGTGCTAGAGTTGGGGGGATAGCGGGGGGTTCGGGGACAGATACGCAGTATTTT
CSARVGGIAGGSGTDTQYF
>NA|few|TRBV12-3/TRBV12-4|TRBJ2-7
TGTGCCAGCAGTTTCCTAAGACCCTACGAGCAGTACTTC
CASSFLRPYEQYF
>NA|NA|TRBV4-1|TRBJ1-1
TGCGCCAGCAGCCAGGCCCGTGGCACTGAAGCTTTCTTT
CASSQARGTEAFF
>NA|NA|TRBV9|TRBJ2-1
TGTGCCAGCAGCGTAGGTCACCCCAATGAGCAGTTCTTC
CASSVGHPNEQFF
>NA|NA|TRBV7-6|TRBJ1-1
TGTGCCAGCAGCTTAGCGGGGGGTCCGGGGACTGAAGCTTTCTTT
CASSLAGGPGTEAFF
>NA|NA|TRBV3-1|TRBJ2-7
TGTGCCAGCAGCCAAGGCGAAAAGCCCTACGAGCAGTACTTC
CASSQGEKPYEQYF
>NA|NA|TRBV6-5|TRBJ1-2
TGTGCCAGCAGTCCTTCCAGGGACTATGGCTACACCTTC
CASSPSRDYGYTF
>TRBD1|NA|TRBV19|TRBJ2-1
TGTGCCACCCAACGGGACAGGGTGGACAATGAGCAGTTCTTC
CATQRDRVDNEQFF
>NA|NA|TRBV5-1|TRBJ2-4
TGCGCCAGCAGCTTGGAAGGGGCCCGGAACAAAAACATTCAGTACTTC
CASSLEGARNKNIQYF
>NA|NA|TRBV20-1|TRBJ2-1
TGCAGTGCTAGAGATCAGGCTATTGGAACGGGGCTCCGGGGGGAGCAGTTCTTC
CSARDQAIGTGLRGEQFF
>TRBD2|NA|TRBV29-1|TRBJ2-1
TGCAGCGTTAGGGAGGGTTACAATGAGCAGTTCTTC
CSVREGYNEQFF
>NA|few|TRBV7-2|TRBJ1-2
TGTGCCAGCAGCCCGACAGGCTATGGCTACACCTTC
CASSPTGYGYTF
>NA|NA|TRBV19|TRBJ2-2
TGTGCCAGCCGTTACGGCACCGGGGAGCTGTTTTTT
CASRYGTGELFF
>NA|NA|TRBV29-1|TRBJ2-7
TGCAGCGCCGTGGACAGTAGCTCCTACGAGCAGTACTTC
CSAVDSSSYEQYF
>TRBD1|NA|TRBV11-2|TRBJ2-7
TGTGCCAGCAGCTCGGGACAGGTACGTCCCTACGAGCAGTACTTC
CASSSGQVRPYEQYF
>NA|NA|TRBV27|TRBJ1-2
TGTGCCAGCAGCAAGGCAGGGAGCTATGGCTACACCTTC
CASSKAGSYGYTF
>NA|NA|TRBV23-1|TRBJ1-5
TGCGCCAGCAGTCAAGTATTAGGGCCTAGCAATCAGCCCCAGCATTTT
CASSQVLGPSNQPQHF
>TRBD1|NA|TRBV12-3/TRBV12-4|TRBJ1-2
TGTGCCAGCAGCCTAGACAGGGACGGCTACACCTTC
CASSLDRDGYTF
>NA|NA|TRBV12-3/TRBV12-4|TRBJ1-2
TGTGCCAGCACCCTAGGGGGTTATGGCTACACCTTC
CASTLGGYGYTF
>TRBD2|NA|TRBV6-1|TRBJ2-7
TGTGCCATCGAGAGACTAGCGGTTGGGTACTACGAGCAGTACTTC
CAIERLAVGYYEQYF
>TRBD1|NA|TRBV13|TRBJ2-3
TGTGCCAGCAGCCCGACTCCCGGACAGGGAAGGACAGATACGCAGTATTTT
CASSPTPGQGRTDTQYF